The T cell receptor beta chain under discussion was sequenced for a study of blood T cell repertoires in COVID-19. Study context: There were acute and convalescent COVID-19 samples, and they came from the United States, Italy and Spain.

Per germline, CDR1 SGHTA and CDR2 FQGNSA. Deletions cut 1 base from V and 0 bases from J, with 15 bases between. This CDR3 has 17 residues. The protocol was immunoSEQ multiplex PCR, while the TCRdb copy is restricted to in-frame clones and leaves out a portion. The sample includes about 31,000 clones, around 87% of them seen just once. Sequenced input: peripheral blood. The TCR sequence derives from a man older than 75 with acute or convalescent COVID-19. The chain carries TRBV7-2 and TRBJ1-2, with a weak D call TRBD1 (5 bases). The CDR3 region is CASSLGGVTEANYGYTF. CDR3 in DNA: TGTGCCAGCAGCTTAGGAGGAGTGACAGAAGCTAACTATGGCTACACCTTC.